This is a list of T cell receptor beta chains from one sample in a study of T cell responses to AZD1222 COVID-19 vaccine. Method: immunoSEQ multiplex PCR; TCRdb's copy keeps in-frame clones and lacks some. This sample has over 150,000 clones, with over 85% found just once. The input for sequencing was peripheral blood, taken on day 0 of AZD1222 vaccination. The receptors were gathered from an adult in good health. CDR3s include the opening cysteine and the closing phenylalanine or tryptophan. D genes are given only for firm matches. A clone size is listed for some rows: how often the clone was seen (once, few, many), or a class if it is expanded.

>.|TRBV5-1|.|TRBJ2-1
CASSLAAVYNEQFF
TGCGCCAGCAGCTTGGCAGCGGTATACAATGAGCAGTTCTTC
>.|TRBV18|.|TRBJ2-7
CASSLQGLPYEQYF
TGTGCCAGCTCACTACAAGGCTTACCCTACGAGCAGTACTTC
>few|TRBV7-8|.|TRBJ1-1
CASSLYGGWDMDTEAFF
TGTGCCAGCAGCTTATATGGAGGGTGGGACATGGACACTGAAGCTTTCTTT
>.|TRBV29-1|.|TRBJ1-4
CSVAPGVATNEKLFF
TGCAGCGTTGCCCCAGGGGTTGCAACTAATGAAAAACTGTTTTTT
>.|TRBV9|.|TRBJ2-3
CASSGRPQGTDTQYF
TGTGCCAGCAGTGGCCGGCCGCAGGGGACAGATACGCAGTATTTT
>.|TRBV4-3|TRBD2|TRBJ2-3
CASSQRRQKLAGGTDTQYF
TGCGCCAGCAGCCAACGTCGCCAGAAACTAGCGGGGGGCACAGATACGCAGTATTTT
>.|TRBV4-1|TRBD2|TRBJ2-2
CASSQFGGRGTGELFF
TGCGCCAGCAGCCAATTTGGCGGGAGGGGTACCGGGGAGCTGTTTTTT
>.|TRBV24-1|.|TRBJ2-2
CATGSDTGELFF
TGTGCCACAGGTTCCGACACCGGGGAGCTGTTTTTT
>.|TRBV7-3|TRBD1|TRBJ1-2
CASSLTGQGVSGYTF
TGTGCCAGCAGCTTAACCGGACAGGGAGTAAGTGGCTACACCTTC
>.|TRBV6-5|TRBD1|TRBJ2-7
CASGNRGSYEQYF
TGTGCCAGCGGGAACAGGGGGTCCTACGAGCAGTACTTC
>.|TRBV29-1|TRBD1|TRBJ1-4
CSVTGVTNEKLFF
TGCAGCGTTACAGGGGTAACTAATGAAAAACTGTTTTTT
>.|TRBV4-2|TRBD2|TRBJ2-7
CASSQPLAGGRGSSYEQYF
TGTGCCAGCAGCCAGCCTCTAGCGGGGGGGCGAGGTTCATCCTACGAGCAGTACTTC
>.|TRBV6-5|.|TRBJ1-3
CASRASVSGNTIYF
TGTGCCAGCAGGGCAAGTGTATCTGGAAACACCATATATTTT
>.|TRBV11-1|.|TRBJ2-1
CASSGRRGAAYNEQFF
TGTGCCAGCAGCGGGCGGCGAGGGGCGGCCTACAATGAGCAGTTCTTC
>.|TRBV27|.|TRBJ2-7
CASRSREVTYEQYF
TGTGCCAGCAGATCCAGGGAGGTGACCTACGAGCAGTACTTC
>.|TRBV24-1|TRBD1|TRBJ2-2
CATSDLDRGPGELFF
TGTGCCACCAGTGACTTAGACAGGGGCCCCGGGGAGCTGTTTTTT
>.|TRBV7-6|.|TRBJ2-7
CASSLEPDTYEQYF
TGTGCCAGCAGCTTAGAGCCGGACACCTACGAGCAGTACTTC
>.|TRBV27|.|TRBJ1-2
CASSPWTASNYGYTF
TGTGCCAGCAGTCCTTGGACAGCTTCGAACTATGGCTACACCTTC
>.|TRBV6-5|TRBD2|TRBJ2-1
CASSSPTSGSRDEQFF
TGTGCCAGCAGTTCCCCGACTAGCGGGAGTAGGGATGAGCAGTTCTTC
>.|TRBV7-9|TRBD1|TRBJ1-6
CASGGTGHNSPLHF
TGTGCCAGCGGGGGGACAGGTCATAATTCACCCCTCCACTTT
>once|TRBV7-3|TRBD1|TRBJ2-1
CASSLYGTGALNEQFF
TGTGCCAGCAGCTTATATGGGACAGGAGCCCTGAATGAGCAGTTCTTC
>.|TRBV27|.|TRBJ2-2
CASSSRAPITGELFF
TGTGCCAGCAGTTCCCGGGCCCCTATTACCGGGGAGCTGTTTTTT
>.|TRBV7-8|.|TRBJ2-2
CASSSRRTYTGELFF
TGTGCCAGCAGCTCAAGAAGGACCTACACCGGGGAGCTGTTTTTT
>.|TRBV11-2|.|TRBJ2-6
CASSYSSGANVLTF
TGTGCCAGCAGTTATTCCTCTGGGGCCAACGTCCTGACTTTC
>once|TRBV6-5|.|TRBJ2-3
CASSGSTDTQYF
TGTGCCAGCAGCGGTAGCACAGATACGCAGTATTTT
>.|TRBV2|.|TRBJ2-2
CASSVSHLANTGELFF
TGTGCCAGCAGTGTCTCGCACTTGGCGAACACCGGGGAGCTGTTTTTT
>.|TRBV5-1|.|TRBJ2-1
CASSLVASSSEQFF
TGCGCCAGCAGCTTGGTGGCCTCCTCCAGTGAGCAGTTCTTC
>.|TRBV24-1|TRBD1|TRBJ2-5
CATSDFFRSPSGTGKAHRETQYF
TGTGCCACCAGTGATTTTTTCCGCTCTCCCTCAGGGACAGGGAAGGCGCATCGGGAGACCCAGTACTTC
>few|TRBV24-1|.|TRBJ1-5
CATSDDFFPQHF
TGTGCCACCAGTGACGATTTCTTTCCCCAGCATTTT
>.|TRBV11-1|TRBD1|TRBJ2-1
CASSPGQSYNEQFF
TGTGCCAGCAGCCCGGGACAGTCTTACAATGAGCAGTTCTTC
>.|TRBV4-1|TRBD2|TRBJ2-5
CASSQDRLAGSGTQYF
TGCGCCAGCAGCCAAGATCGTCTAGCGGGCTCAGGGACCCAGTACTTC
>once|TRBV5-1|TRBD2|TRBJ2-2
CASSPGLASTGELFF
TGCGCCAGCAGCCCGGGACTAGCGAGCACCGGGGAGCTGTTTTTT
>.|TRBV10-3|.|TRBJ2-7
CAISEGSEQYF
TGTGCCATCAGTGAGGGGAGTGAGCAGTACTTC
>.|TRBV10-1|TRBD2|TRBJ2-1
CASSSGTSGVNEQFF
TGCGCCAGCAGTTCCGGGACTAGCGGGGTCAATGAGCAGTTCTTC
>.|TRBV30|TRBD2|TRBJ2-1
CAWSSGLAYNEQFF
TGTGCCTGGAGTTCCGGACTAGCGTACAATGAGCAGTTCTTC
>.|TRBV2|.|TRBJ1-4
CASSGGRQNEKLFF
TGTGCCAGCAGTGGTGGTCGGCAGAATGAAAAACTGTTTTTT
>once|TRBV2|.|TRBJ1-1
CASGDGQNTEAFF
TGTGCCAGCGGGGATGGCCAGAACACTGAAGCTTTCTTT
>.|TRBV5-1|.|TRBJ1-1
CASSFDRTEAFF
TGCGCCAGCAGCTTTGACAGGACTGAAGCTTTCTTT
>.|TRBV27|.|TRBJ1-1
CASSSGGQGYFVRTEAFF
TGTGCCAGCAGTTCGGGAGGGCAGGGGTATTTCGTAAGGACTGAAGCTTTCTTT
>once|TRBV25-1|.|TRBJ2-1
CASSDRGLPVNEQFF
TGTGCCAGCAGTGATAGGGGACTCCCGGTGAATGAGCAGTTCTTC
>.|TRBV10-2|.|TRBJ2-2
CASSEGQLTGELFF
TGCGCCAGCAGTGAGGGACAGCTCACCGGGGAGCTGTTTTTT
>once|TRBV4-1|TRBD1|TRBJ1-2
CASRETGNYGYTF
TGCGCCAGCAGAGAGACAGGGAACTATGGCTACACCTTC
>.|TRBV11-2|TRBD1|TRBJ1-2
CASSGSDRVKDGYTF
TGTGCCAGCAGCGGATCTGACAGGGTGAAGGATGGCTACACCTTC
>.|TRBV4-1|.|TRBJ1-2
CASSQGWRTNYGYTF
TGCGCCAGCAGCCAGGGCTGGCGGACTAACTATGGCTACACCTTC
>.|TRBV12-5|.|TRBJ1-1
CASGLTGLHGAFF
TGTGCTAGTGGTTTGACAGGGTTGCATGGAGCTTTCTTT
>few|TRBV7-9|.|TRBJ1-1
CASSLMTAEAFF
TGTGCCAGCAGCTTAATGACAGCTGAAGCTTTCTTT
>.|TRBV7-2|.|TRBJ1-2
CASSSRGGYGYTF
TGTGCCAGCAGCTCTAGGGGGGGCTATGGCTACACCTTC
>.|TRBV3-1/TRBV3-2|.|TRBJ2-7
CASSAYRAEQYF
TGTGCCAGCAGCGCCTACAGGGCCGAGCAGTACTTC
>once|TRBV27|.|TRBJ2-1
CASSPRRQADEQFF
TGTGCCAGCAGTCCCCGGCGGCAAGCCGATGAGCAGTTCTTC
>.|TRBV3-1/TRBV3-2|.|TRBJ1-1
CASSQDHDIGTEAFF
TGTGCCAGCAGCCAAGATCACGACATTGGAACTGAAGCTTTCTTT
>.|TRBV9|.|TRBJ2-3
CASSVGLGELVTDTQYF
TGTGCCAGCAGCGTAGGGCTTGGGGAATTAGTCACAGATACGCAGTATTTT
>.|TRBV19|.|TRBJ2-7
CASSRQWGPSYEQYF
TGTGCCAGTAGTCGTCAGTGGGGGCCCTCCTACGAGCAGTACTTC
>.|TRBV30|.|TRBJ1-2
CAWSVGAGVSGYGYTF
TGTGCCTGGAGTGTCGGGGCAGGGGTCTCTGGCTATGGCTACACCTTC
>.|TRBV5-1|TRBD1|TRBJ1-4
CASSLGQGGYEKLFF
TGCGCCAGCAGCTTGGGACAGGGAGGTTATGAAAAACTGTTTTTT
>.|TRBV9|.|TRBJ1-3
CASSVGNTIYF
TGTGCCAGCAGCGTCGGAAACACCATATATTTT
>.|TRBV10-3|TRBD1|TRBJ2-2
CAISESGDRDASGELFF
TGTGCCATCAGTGAGTCGGGGGACAGGGACGCTAGTGGGGAGCTGTTTTTT